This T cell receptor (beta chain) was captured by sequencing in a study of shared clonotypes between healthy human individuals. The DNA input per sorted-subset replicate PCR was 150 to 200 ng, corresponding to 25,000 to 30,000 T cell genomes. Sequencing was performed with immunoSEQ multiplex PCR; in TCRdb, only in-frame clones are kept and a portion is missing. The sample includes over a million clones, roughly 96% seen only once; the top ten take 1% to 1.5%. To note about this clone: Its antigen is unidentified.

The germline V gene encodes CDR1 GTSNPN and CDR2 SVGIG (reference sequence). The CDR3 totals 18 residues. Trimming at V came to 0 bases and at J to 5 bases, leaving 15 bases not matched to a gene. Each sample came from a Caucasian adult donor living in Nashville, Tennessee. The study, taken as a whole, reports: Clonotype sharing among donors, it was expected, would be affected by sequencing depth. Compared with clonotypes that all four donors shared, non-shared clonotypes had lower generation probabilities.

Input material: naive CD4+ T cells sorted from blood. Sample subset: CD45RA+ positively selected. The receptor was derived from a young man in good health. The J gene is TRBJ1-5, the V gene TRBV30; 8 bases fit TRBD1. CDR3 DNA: TGTGCCTGGAGTGTACAGGGGGACCCTAGGCGGTACGATCAGCCCCAGCATTTT. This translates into CAWSVQGDPRRYDQPQHF.